Listed here are 25 T cell receptor beta chains from one sample, sequenced in a study of naive and memory T cell subsets. Study-level results: Possibly reflecting memory cells re-expressing CD45RA, a few larger clonotypes occurred in naive repertoires, especially CD8.

No antigen has been identified for these receptors. Both TRBC1 and TRBC2 were covered by a beta constant-region primer of two equimolar oligonucleotides. Ligated cDNA was amplified by four rounds of PCR with nested alpha and beta constant-region primers and SP2. TCRdb re-derived calls from the UMI-ligation and nested PCR reads in MiXCR, one entry per CDR3 protein. The table includes 90,000 to 120,000 distinct CDR3 sequences, roughly 15% detected once. The specimen was naive CD8+ T cells from blood. All receptors come from a human donor in good health.

The CDR3 reads CSARVFGSNEQFF. Written as DNA, the CDR3 is TGCAGTGCTAGGGTCTTTGGGAGCAATGAGCAGTTCTTC. The gene calls are TRBV20-1 and TRBJ2-1; a weak D match, TRBD2 (5 bases). Germline CDR1 DFQATT, CDR2 SNEGSKA (reference sequence). This CDR3 comprises 13 residues. V lost 3 bases and J lost 6, with 12 bases in between.

This chain connects TRBV3-1 to TRBJ2-1; 10 nucleotides match TRBD2. The V segment lost 2 bases and the J segment 0 bases; nucleotides outside the gene matches: 10. CDR1 is LGHDT and CDR2 is YNNKEL in the germline V gene (reference sequence). This CDR3 has 19 residues. The CDR3 DNA follows: TGTGCCAGCAGCCAATTTAAACTAGCGGGGACAAGCTCCTACAATGAGCAGTTCTTC. Translation: CASSQFKLAGTSSYNEQFF.

The rearrangement uses TRBV6-5 and TRBJ2-2; TRBD2 matches at 13 bases. CDR1 is MNHEY, CDR2 SVGAGI, per germline. The trim removed 2 bases at V and 4 bases at J, leaving 7 bases unmatched. The CDR3 consists of 18 residues. The CDR3 nucleotides are TGTGCCAGCAGTTACCAGGGGGGACTAGCGGGGAGCACCGGGGAGCTGTTTTTT. As protein: CASSYQGGLAGSTGELFF.

In this sample, this clonotype turned up many times. The chain couples TRBV28 to TRBJ2-7; a possible D gene is TRBD2 (6 bases). The CDR3 extends over 13 amino acids. The ends were cut back, 8 bases at V and 1 base at J, with 12 bases in the middle. The V gene's germline CDR1 is MDHEN and CDR2 SYDVKM. The CDR3 protein is CASGGNLSYEQYF. Here the CDR3 DNA reads TGTGCCAGCGGCGGGAATCTATCCTACGAGCAGTACTTC.

This clonotype was seen only a few times. The J gene is TRBJ2-7, the V gene TRBV7-9; no reliable D call. The CDR3 has 11 amino acids. Trimming pared 3 bases from V and 5 bases from J, leaving 5 bases between. The germline CDR1 and CDR2 sequences are SEHNR and FQNEAQ (reference sequence). In DNA form, the CDR3 reads TGTGCCAGCAGCTTTTATAACGAGCAGTACTTC. Protein product: CASSFYNEQYF.

This chain's CDR3 is CASSQDSPGTGGFIYNEQFF. In DNA, the CDR3 is TGCGCCAGCAGCCAAGACTCCCCCGGGACAGGGGGCTTTATCTACAATGAGCAGTTCTTC. The chain uses TRBV4-3 and TRBJ2-1; 12 bases fit TRBD1. Germline-derived CDR1 and CDR2 are LGHNA and YSLEER. The CDR3 runs to 20 residues. With V trimmed by 0 bases and J by 3 bases, 12 bases remained unmatched.

The chain recombines TRBV27 with TRBJ1-3; the match to TRBD1 covers 8 bases. Trimming removed 5 bases from V and 0 bases from J; junction bases left unmatched: 9. This CDR3 has 17 amino acids. Looked up from germline, CDR1 is MNHEY and CDR2 is SMNVEV (reference sequence). CDR3 in DNA: TGTGCCAGCAGTCCCAATCCCACAGGGGGCTCTGGAAACACCATATATTTT. Its protein product is CASSPNPTGGSGNTIYF.

The table lists this clonotype with a few counts. The chain recombines TRBV5-5 with TRBJ2-3; D not resolved. CDR1 SGHKS and CDR2 YYEKEE come from the germline V gene (reference sequence). The V end was cut by 4 bases, the J end by 4 bases, with 13 bases between. There are 14 residues in the CDR3. The CDR3 bases are TGTGCCAGCAGCGTGGACGGGCCGTCAGATACGCAGTATTTT. Translated, it gives CASSVDGPSDTQYF.

Comment on this clonotype: The conserved closing phenylalanine or tryptophan is absent in this CDR3, likely reflecting a read error. The limits of the CDR3 on the DNA are not certain, so only TCRdb's listed CDR3 is given. The J gene is TRBJ2-1, the V gene TRBV12-3 or TRBV12-4; the table calls TRBD1, which could not be checked here. The CDR3 is 14 amino acids long, termini counted. CDR3: CASSLGGGENEQLL.

This chain connects TRBV6-5 to TRBJ2-7; the D is unclear. CDR3 length: 14 residues. From germline, CDR1 is MNHEY and CDR2 SVGAGI. V was pared by 0 bases and J by 4 bases, with 10 bases between. CDR3 sequence reads: CASSYSLVPYEQYF. CDR3 DNA sequence: TGTGCCAGCAGTTACTCTCTGGTGCCGTACGAGCAGTACTTC.

The chain joins TRBV6-6 to TRBJ2-5; D is ambiguous. CDR3 length: 13 residues. Between the trimmed V and J ends, which lost 2 bases and 5 bases, there was a span of 9 bases. Per germline, CDR1 MNHNY and CDR2 SVGAGI (reference sequence). Here the CDR3 DNA reads TGTGCCAGCAGTTACGGGATGCGGGAGACCCAGTACTTC. Translating gives CASSYGMRETQYF.

Turning to this clonotype: This sequence may be a read error, since a much larger clone differs from it by one base. This chain uses TRBV9 with TRBJ2-3; D is unclear. CDR3 length: 13 residues. CDR1 SGDLS and CDR2 YYNGEE come from the germline V gene. Trimming shortened V by 0 bases and J by 2 bases, and 4 bases separated the two germline ends. The CDR3: CASSVVTTDTQYF. DNA of the CDR3: TGTGCCAGCAGCGTAGTAACCACAGATACGCAGTATTTT. Drawing the rest from reference TRBV9 and TRBJ2-3, the complete variable domain is DSGVTQTPKHLITATGQRVTLRCSPRSGDLSVYWYQQSLDQGLQFLIQYYNGEERAKGNILERFSAQQFPDLHSELNLSSLELGDSALYFCASSVVTTDTQYFGPGTRLTVL.

This clonotype was picked up many times. This chain uses TRBV2 with TRBJ2-3, with D perhaps matching TRBD1 (6 bases). V lost 7 bases, J lost 6 bases, and 11 bases lay in between. The CDR3 spans 12 residues. CDR1 SNHLY and CDR2 FYNNEI come from the germline V gene. The CDR3 reads CASTNRVDTQYF. Here the CDR3 DNA reads TGTGCCAGCACCAACAGGGTTGATACGCAGTATTTT.

This clonotype was counted ten times or more. The chain uses TRBV7-2 and TRBJ1-1, with D perhaps matching TRBD1 (6 bases). This CDR3 has 19 amino acids. Trimming left V 2 bases short and J 1 base short, with 23 bases between. The germline V gene encodes CDR1 SGHTA and CDR2 FQGNSA. The CDR3 spells CASSLTELGVRGSNTEAFF. For the CDR3, the DNA is TGTGCCAGCAGCTTAACTGAACTTGGTGTCAGGGGATCGAACACTGAAGCTTTCTTT. Variable domain in full (rest from reference TRBV7-2 and TRBJ1-1): GAGVSQSPSNKVTEKGKDVELRCDPISGHTALYWYRQSLGQGLEFLIYFQGNSAPDKSGLPSDRFSAERTGGSVSTLTIQRTQQEDSAVYLCASSLTELGVRGSNTEAFFGQGTRLTVV.

This clonotype has only a few counts. The chain carries TRBV6-2 or TRBV6-3 and TRBJ2-3; a possible D gene is TRBD1 (6 bases). This CDR3 is built from 12 residues. Trimming cost V 7 bases and J 4 bases, with 9 bases left between them. Germline V gene data show CDR1 as MNHEY and CDR2 as SVGEGT. CDR3 protein: CASTQGPDTQYF. CDR3 nucleotide sequence: TGTGCCAGCACGCAGGGGCCAGATACGCAGTATTTT.

In its sample, this clonotype was seen a few times. The V call is TRBV28, the J call TRBJ2-2; D remains ambiguous. Between the trimmed V and J ends, which lost 5 bases and 6 bases, there was a span of 7 bases. Per germline, CDR1 MDHEN and CDR2 SYDVKM. This CDR3 is 12 amino acids long. In DNA form, the CDR3 reads TGTGCCAGCAGTCCCTCGGCCGGGGAGCTGTTTTTT. It specifies CASSPSAGELFF.

The chain carries TRBV12-3 or TRBV12-4 and TRBJ2-7; TRBD2 matches at 8 bases. CDR3 length: 15 amino acids. The V and J ends lost 3 bases and 7 bases, in that order; junction bases with no gene match: 11. This CDR3 is CASSFMIGGAGEQYF. The CDR3 DNA is TGTGCCAGCAGTTTCATGATCGGGGGGGCTGGAGAGCAGTACTTC.

The chain couples TRBV12-3 or TRBV12-4 to TRBJ2-1; 7 bases are a match to TRBD2. The CDR3 totals 15 residues. V trimming: 6 bases; J trimming: 3 bases; junction bases outside the gene matches: 8. The DNA of the CDR3 is TGTGCCAGCAGCCCTCGGGGGGAACGCTACAATGAGCAGTTCTTC. It encodes CASSPRGERYNEQFF.

This clonotype was seen a few times. This chain connects TRBV7-2 to TRBJ2-3; TRBD2 matches at 13 bases. The CDR3 loop spans 20 amino acids. CDR1 is SGHTA, CDR2 FQGNSA, per germline. V shed 1 base, J shed 4 bases, and the junction held 14 bases outside the gene matches. The CDR3 loop is CASSLGTSGSFVFPPDTQYF. The CDR3 nucleotides are TGTGCCAGCAGCTTAGGGACTAGCGGGAGTTTCGTATTCCCTCCAGATACGCAGTATTTT.

There are a few counts of this clonotype. The rearrangement joins TRBV5-5 to TRBJ1-3, with a weak D call TRBD1 (6 bases). This CDR3 region has 14 residues. V dropped 4 bases and J dropped 8 bases, with 16 bases sitting between them. The germline gives CDR1 SGHKS, CDR2 YYEKEE (reference sequence). CDR3 region: CASSGDISGDTIYF. In DNA, the CDR3 is TGTGCCAGCAGCGGGGACATCTCGGGAGACACCATATATTTT. Complete variable domain (other parts from reference TRBV5-5 and TRBJ1-3): DAGVTQSPTHLIKTRGQQVTLRCSPISGHKSVSWYQQVLGQGPQFIFQYYEKEERGRGNFPDRFSARQFPNYSSELNVNALLLGDSALYLCASSGDISGDTIYFGEGSWLTVV.

There are a few counts of this clonotype. V and J are TRBV4-3 and TRBJ2-5, with D tentatively TRBD1 or TRBD2 (6 bases each). This CDR3 is built from 16 residues. Trimming took off 1 base at V and 2 bases at J, with 14 bases between the two ends. From germline, CDR1 is LGHNA and CDR2 YSLEER. DNA of the CDR3: TGCGCCAGCAGCCAAGTACGAGGGGGGACGCAAGAGACCCAGTACTTC. It encodes CASSQVRGGTQETQYF.

The V and J genes are TRBV10-3 and TRBJ1-1, with 10 bases identical to TRBD1. The J segment lost 0 bases and the V segment lost 6 bases, leaving 10 bases of the junction unmatched. Germline V CDR1 and CDR2: ENHRY, SYGVKD. The CDR3 spans 17 residues. Here the CDR3 reads CAISARGQGSVNTEAFF. Here the CDR3 DNA reads TGTGCCATCAGCGCTCGGGGACAGGGGTCGGTGAACACTGAAGCTTTCTTT.

The chain combines TRBV20-1 with TRBJ2-7; D call uncertain. The CDR3 covers 13 residues. Germline V gene lookup returns CDR1 DFQATT and CDR2 SNEGSKA (reference sequence). Trimming pared 1 base from V and 2 bases from J, leaving 9 bases between. DNA of the CDR3: TGCAGTGCTAGAGGGACGGATCCCTACGAGCAGTACTTC. Protein: CSARGTDPYEQYF.

V and J are TRBV28 and TRBJ2-1; the match to TRBD2 covers 8 bases. CDR1 and CDR2 from the germline V gene are MDHEN and SYDVKM. Trimming cost V 2 bases and J 10 bases; bases outside gene matches: 7. The CDR3 is 14 residues long. CDR3 in DNA: TGTGCCAGCAGTTTAAACGGACTAGCTCGGGAGCAGTTCTTC. Protein: CASSLNGLAREQFF.

This clonotype was detected a few times. The chain carries TRBV2 and TRBJ2-3; D is unresolved. V lost 5 bases and J 0 bases, leaving 12 bases between the germline ends. This CDR3 has 15 residues. Germline V gene sequence: CDR1 SNHLY, CDR2 FYNNEI. The CDR3 protein is CASSRWTESTDTQYF. The DNA for the CDR3 is TGTGCCAGCAGTCGTTGGACGGAAAGCACAGATACGCAGTATTTT.